These 11 T cell receptor beta chains came from one sample sequenced in a study of blood T cell repertoires in COVID-19. This table comes from immunoSEQ multiplex PCR, and its TCRdb copy is limited to in-frame clones, with some not included. The repertoire has about 76,000 clones, around 74% of them found once; the top ten carry around 21%. The specimen sequenced was peripheral blood. Source of these receptors: a man aged 65 to 85 with acute or convalescent COVID-19.

The rearrangement links TRBV6-5 to TRBJ2-2, with D hard to call. CDR3 size: 15 residues. The V gene lost 5 bases and the J gene lost 0 bases, with 10 bases spanning the gap. The V gene's germline CDR1 is MNHEY and CDR2 SVGAGI. Written as DNA, the CDR3 is TGTGCCAGCAGTCCTTATGGGCCGAACACCGGGGAGCTGTTTTTT. Translating gives CASSPYGPNTGELFF.

The gene calls are TRBV7-6 and TRBJ2-1; TRBD2 matches at 13 bases. Losses at the gene ends were 0 bases for V and 4 bases for J; bases not matched to a gene: 9. The CDR3 consists of 19 residues. Germline CDR1 is SGHVS and CDR2 is FNYEAQ. CDR3 nucleotide sequence: TGTGCCAGCAGCTTAGCGAGGACTAGCGGGAGTGGGCCATACAATGAGCAGTTCTTC. Its translation is CASSLARTSGSGPYNEQFF.

This clone was seen only once. The chain uses TRBV25-1 and TRBJ2-7; 10 nucleotides line up with TRBD1. The V gene's germline CDR1 is MGHDK and CDR2 SYGVNS. The CDR3 length is 13 residues. V was pared by 7 bases and J by 6 bases, with 6 bases of the junction left unmatched. CDR3 amino acids: CASKGQGITEQYF. DNA of the CDR3: TGTGCCAGCAAGGGACAGGGGATTACCGAGCAGTACTTC.

This clone was observed a few times. The V and J genes are TRBV28 and TRBJ1-4, with 7 bases matching TRBD1. The germline CDR1 and CDR2 sequences are MDHEN and SYDVKM. V lost 5 bases and J lost 7; bases outside the gene matches: 7. This CDR3 has 14 amino acids. This CDR3 is CASSPTGRGEKLFF. In nucleotides, the CDR3 is TGTGCCAGCAGTCCGACAGGGAGAGGTGAAAAACTGTTTTTT.

This clone was observed a handful of times. The chain carries TRBV4-1 and TRBJ2-1; tentative D call: TRBD2 (6 bases). Germline-derived CDR1 and CDR2 are MGHRA and YSYEKL. The CDR3 runs 15 residues. Trimming left V 4 bases short and J 1 base short, with 11 bases between. In DNA form, the CDR3 reads TGCGCCAGCAGCCCCCAGGAGGGTTCCTACAATGAGCAGTTCTTC. This sequence encodes CASSPQEGSYNEQFF.

The genes are TRBV6-1 and TRBJ1-2; tentatively, D is TRBD1 (5 bases). V lost 1 base and J lost 2, with 11 bases in between. CDR1 MNHNS and CDR2 SASEGT come from the germline V gene. The CDR3 extends over 15 amino acids. The CDR3 DNA is TGTGCCAGCAGTGAAGGCTTGGACAAGAACTATGGCTACACCTTC. This encodes CASSEGLDKNYGYTF.

A single count supports this clone. J is TRBJ1-6 and V is TRBV18; TRBD1 agrees at 7 bases. J was trimmed by 4 bases and V by 5 bases; bases with no gene match: 2. The CDR3 consists of 14 residues. From germline, CDR1 is KGHSH and CDR2 LQKENI. The CDR3 coding sequence is TGTGCCAGCTCAAGGGACAGATATAATTCACCCCTCCACTTT. This gives the protein CASSRDRYNSPLHF.

This clone was detected many times. The chain carries TRBV7-2 and TRBJ2-2; perhaps TRBD2 as D (6 bases). CDR1 and CDR2 from the germline V gene are SGHTA and FQGNSA. This CDR3 has 14 residues. V lost 5 bases and J 7 bases, leaving 14 bases between the germline ends. CDR3 coding DNA: TGTGCCAGCAGCCTCGGGAGATTATTCGGGGAGCTGTTTTTT. It codes for CASSLGRLFGELFF.

The genes are TRBV24-1 and TRBJ2-2; 7 bases are a match to TRBD1. Germline V CDR1 and CDR2: KGHDR, SFDVKD. V was pared by 7 bases and J by 5 bases, with 9 bases of the junction left unmatched. The CDR3 consists of 15 residues. The CDR3 bases are TGTGCCACCAGACCCGGGACAGCGCCGACCGGGGAGCTGTTTTTT. Translating gives CATRPGTAPTGELFF.

V gene TRBV18 combines with J gene TRBJ2-3; D is unresolved. Germline CDR1 and CDR2: KGHSH and LQKENI. V lost 0 bases and J lost 3, with 10 bases in between. The CDR3 length is 15 residues. DNA of the CDR3: TGTGCCAGCTCACCACCCTCCCCCTTGACAGATACGCAGTATTTT. Its protein product is CASSPPSPLTDTQYF.

The chain uses TRBV15 and TRBJ2-7; TRBD2 might be the D (6 bases). The CDR3 extends over 15 amino acids. The V gene lost 4 bases and the J gene lost 6 bases, with 19 bases spanning the gap. The V gene's germline CDR1 is LNHNV and CDR2 YYDKDF (reference sequence). CDR3 in amino acids: CATSTLSRGLGEQYF. The DNA of the CDR3 is TGTGCCACCAGCACCCTCTCGCGGGGCCTAGGCGAGCAGTACTTC.